A single sample is the source of the 18 T cell receptor beta chains below, sequenced in a study of blood T cell repertoires in COVID-19. Clones were read by immunoSEQ multiplex PCR, and TCRdb kept only the in-frame ones, dropping some. The data show under 300,000 clones, about 88% seen once. The sample comprised peripheral blood. These receptor sequences come from a woman between 35 and 50 years old who had recovered from COVID-19.

The rearrangement links TRBV9 to TRBJ2-5; 11 bases align to TRBD2. Germline CDR1 and CDR2: SGDLS and YYNGEE. This CDR3 spans 17 amino acids. The V and J ends lost 0 bases and 7 bases, in that order; junction bases with no gene match: 11. CDR3 sequence (DNA): TGTGCCAGCAGCGTAGCCCCGCGGACTAGCGGGTTGGGGACCCAGTACTTC. It translates to CASSVAPRTSGLGTQYF.

A single count supports this clone. The chain is built from TRBV28 and TRBJ1-5; TRBD1 matches 7 bases. Germline V gene lookup returns CDR1 MDHEN and CDR2 SYDVKM. This CDR3 region has 14 residues. Trimming at V came to 4 bases and at J to 4 bases, leaving 4 bases not matched to a gene. CDR3 nucleotide sequence: TGTGCCAGCAGTTGGGGACAGAGTAATCAGCCCCAGCATTTT. This sequence encodes CASSWGQSNQPQHF.

This clone showed up just once. The chain carries TRBV7-2 and TRBJ1-5; 11 bases are shared with TRBD1. This CDR3 comprises 16 residues. The germline CDR1 and CDR2 sequences are SGHTA and FQGNSA. Losses at the gene ends were 4 bases for V and 7 bases for J; bases not matched to a gene: 9. This CDR3 reads CASSYAGTGGWQPQHF. For the CDR3, the DNA is TGTGCCAGCAGCTACGCCGGGACAGGGGGATGGCAGCCCCAGCATTTT.

This chain uses TRBV27 with TRBJ2-6, with 8 positions matching TRBD1. Trimming took 3 bases from V and 3 from J; bases not matched to a gene: 10. CDR1 is MNHEY, CDR2 SMNVEV, per germline (reference sequence). The CDR3 totals 18 residues. The CDR3 DNA sequence: TGTGCCAGCAGTTTTCTGAACAGGGGGATGGGTGGGGCCAACGTCCTGACTTTC. It yields the protein CASSFLNRGMGGANVLTF.

The J gene is TRBJ2-5, the V gene TRBV30; 9 positions match TRBD2. The CDR3 spans 15 residues. CDR1 GTSNPN and CDR2 SVGIG come from the germline V gene (reference sequence). V lost 4 bases to trimming and J lost 2 bases; unmatched junction nucleotides: 8. The CDR3 nucleotides are TGTGCCTGGACTAGCGGGAAGGCGGGGCAAGAGACCCAGTACTTC. It yields the protein CAWTSGKAGQETQYF. The variable domain in full, completed from reference TRBV30 and TRBJ2-5, reads SQTIHQWPATLVQPVGSPLSLECTVEGTSNPNLYWYRQAAGRGLQLLFYSVGIGQISSEVPQNLSASRPQDRQFILSSKKLLLSDSGFYLCAWTSGKAGQETQYFGPGTRLLVL.

The rearrangement uses TRBV9 and TRBJ2-6; D is possibly TRBD2 (6 bases). Per the germline V gene, CDR1 is SGDLS and CDR2 is YYNGEE. The CDR3 is 17 residues long. V lost 0 bases, J lost 0 bases, and 10 bases lay in between. CDR3: CASSVVGGASGANVLTF. CDR3 bases: TGTGCCAGCAGCGTAGTCGGGGGAGCCTCTGGGGCCAACGTCCTGACTTTC. Variable domain in full (rest from reference TRBV9 and TRBJ2-6): DSGVTQTPKHLITATGQRVTLRCSPRSGDLSVYWYQQSLDQGLQFLIQYYNGEERAKGNILERFSAQQFPDLHSELNLSSLELGDSALYFCASSVVGGASGANVLTFGAGSRLTVL.

This clone has a handful of counts. The chain employs TRBV7-2 and TRBJ1-4, with D unresolved. The ends were cut back, 5 bases at V and 2 bases at J, with 12 bases in the middle. This CDR3 contains 15 residues. Germline V gene sequence: CDR1 SGHTA, CDR2 FQGNSA. The CDR3 spells CASSTTGGTNEKLFF. Written as DNA, the CDR3 is TGTGCCAGCAGCACGACCGGAGGGACTAATGAAAAACTGTTTTTT.

V gene TRBV7-6 combines with J gene TRBJ2-3; a possible D gene is TRBD2 (5 bases). Trimming cost V 0 bases and J 0 bases, with 13 bases left between them. Germline CDR1 and CDR2: SGHVS and FNYEAQ. The CDR3 runs to 17 residues. The CDR3 reads CASSLAIRGVSTDTQYF. As DNA, the CDR3 is TGTGCCAGCAGCTTAGCGATTCGGGGAGTTAGCACAGATACGCAGTATTTT.

The V call is TRBV19, the J call TRBJ1-2, with D possibly being TRBD1 (6 bases). The germline V gene encodes CDR1 LNHDA and CDR2 SQIVND (reference sequence). Trimming removed 0 bases from V and 8 bases from J, with 13 bases in between. CDR3 length: 14 residues. The CDR3 region has the DNA TGTGCCAGTAGTATAGATCGGCAGGGGCCGGGCTACACCTTC. It specifies CASSIDRQGPGYTF.

The rearrangement links TRBV19 to TRBJ2-7, with 7 bases lining up with TRBD1. The CDR3 length is 14 residues. Germline CDR1 reads LNHDA; CDR2 reads SQIVND (reference sequence). After removal of 3 bases from V and 8 bases from J, the junction contained 10 bases not matched to a gene. The CDR3 sequence is CASSISPLDRKQYF. The CDR3 DNA reads as TGTGCCAGTAGTATCTCCCCACTGGACAGGAAGCAGTACTTC.

This clone was observed a few times. The genes are TRBV5-4 and TRBJ1-4; 7 nucleotides match TRBD1. With 5 bases clipped from V and 8 bases from J, the junction kept 15 bases outside the gene matches. This CDR3 has 16 residues. Germline loops: CDR1 SGHNT, CDR2 YYREEE (reference sequence). The CDR3 DNA sequence: TGTGCCAGCAGTTTCAACCAAGGGGGCGCGAGAGAAAAACTGTTTTTT. Its protein is CASSFNQGGAREKLFF.

This clone has more than one count but fewer than ten. This chain connects TRBV28 to TRBJ2-7; 10 nucleotides align to TRBD1. CDR1 and CDR2 (germline): MDHEN, SYDVKM. The length of the CDR3 is 20 residues. J was trimmed by 2 bases and V by 5 bases; bases with no gene match: 21. CDR3 in DNA: TGTGCCAGCAGTACGACAGGGGGCCTGAATAACGCGATATCTCCCTACGAGCAGTACTTC. Protein product: CASSTTGGLNNAISPYEQYF.

This chain joins TRBV3-1 (or the pseudogene TRBV3-2) and TRBJ2-7; 8 nucleotides line up with TRBD1. This CDR3 is 14 amino acids long. V shed 4 bases and J 6 bases; nucleotides not matched to a gene: 8. From germline, CDR1 is LGHDT and CDR2 YNNKEL (reference sequence). In DNA, the CDR3 is TGTGCCAGCAGCCCGATGAACAGGGGGAGCGAGCAGTACTTC. Amino acids: CASSPMNRGSEQYF.

This sequence joins TRBV9 and TRBJ2-3; D is undetermined. The germline CDR1 and CDR2 sequences are SGDLS and YYNGEE. The V end lost 4 bases, the J end lost 7 bases, and 10 bases lay between the germline ends. The CDR3 spans 12 residues. The CDR3 spells CASSPSEYTQYF. Here the CDR3 DNA reads TGTGCCAGCAGCCCGTCCGAGTATACGCAGTATTTT.

The CDR3 sequence: CASRRTGFHTEAFF. The CDR3 nucleotides are TGTGCCAGCAGACGAACAGGGTTCCACACTGAAGCTTTCTTT. The chain recombines TRBV25-1 with TRBJ1-1; maybe TRBD1 (6 bases). V was shortened by 6 bases and J by 3 bases, with 14 bases between the two germline ends. The germline V gene encodes CDR1 MGHDK and CDR2 SYGVNS. The CDR3 sequence is 14 residues long. The variable domain in full, with the rest retrieved from reference TRBV25-1 and TRBJ1-1, is EADIYQTPRYLVIGTGKKITLECSQTMGHDKMYWYQQDPGMELHLIHYSYGVNSTEKGDLSSESTVSRIRTEHFPLTLESARPSHTSQYLCASRRTGFHTEAFFGQGTRLTVV.

V and J are TRBV6-1 and TRBJ1-4; TRBD1 is a possible D gene (6 bases). Per the germline V gene, CDR1 is MNHNS and CDR2 is SASEGT. Trimming took off 2 bases at V and 3 bases at J, with 16 bases between the two ends. The CDR3 sequence is 17 residues long. The CDR3 sequence is CASSEIYWTVPNEKLFF. The DNA for the CDR3 is TGTGCCAGCAGTGAAATCTATTGGACAGTCCCTAATGAAAAACTGTTTTTT.

This clone was observed a single time. The chain has TRBV3-1 (or the pseudogene TRBV3-2) and TRBJ2-7; TRBD1 matches 7 bases. J was trimmed by 1 base and V by 3 bases; bases with no gene match: 6. Germline-derived CDR1 and CDR2 are LGHDT and YNNKEL (reference sequence). This CDR3 is 15 amino acids long. Written as DNA, the CDR3 is TGTGCCAGCAGCCACAGGGGACAGTCATCCTACGAGCAGTACTTC. Translated, it gives CASSHRGQSSYEQYF.

This clone was seen a few times. The gene calls are TRBV19 and TRBJ2-1; 9 positions agree with TRBD2. The CDR3 has 21 amino acids. J was trimmed by 0 bases and V by 2 bases; bases with no gene match: 17. Germline V gene lookup returns CDR1 LNHDA and CDR2 SQIVND (reference sequence). CDR3 sequence (DNA): TGTGCCAGTAGTATACTATTGGGTAGCGGGAGATCCTACCACTCCTACAATGAGCAGTTCTTC. The encoded protein is CASSILLGSGRSYHSYNEQFF.